This TCR beta chain originates from a study of blood T cell repertoires in COVID-19. Germline-derived CDR1 and CDR2 are SGDLS and YYNGEE. The junction had 8 bases not matched to a gene; V was cut back by 1 base and J by 4 bases. The CDR3 contains 16 residues. Across about two dozen US areas, participants ranged in age from 18 to 89 years. This table comes from immunoSEQ multiplex PCR, and its TCRdb copy is limited to in-frame clones, with some not included. The sample has roughly 200,000 clones; 82% are singletons. The TCR was taken from a woman aged 60-75 years with acute COVID-19. The chain employs TRBV9 and TRBJ2-1; 7 nucleotides align to TRBD1. Sequencing input: PBMCs or T cells enriched from blood (not recorded which). The CDR3 reads CASSVYGTARYNEQFF. As DNA, the CDR3 is TGTGCCAGCAGCGTATACGGGACAGCTCGATACAATGAGCAGTTCTTC.